These T cell receptor beta chains were read from a single sample in a study of CD8+ T cells in alopecia areata. The assay was immunoSEQ multiplex PCR, and TCRdb's table has in-frame clones only and misses some. The table records a few hundred thousand clones, around two fifths of them present only once. The sample here was CD4+ T cells sorted from blood, taken at roughly week 30, from a patient treated with tofacitinib. The receptors were gathered from a human donor with alopecia areata. Both conserved end residues are part of each CDR3. A D gene is named only where the DNA matches it firmly. Only some rows state a clone size, as once, few, many or a class for expanded clones.

>TRBJ1-1|NA|TRBV18|TRBD1
CASSPSRQGGMNTEAFF
TGTGCCAGCTCTCCCTCCCGCCAGGGGGGGATGAACACTGAAGCTTTCTTT
>TRBJ2-5|few|TRBV4-1|TRBD2
CASSQPTARTSGSLNLGAQYF
TGCGCCAGCAGCCAACCCACCGCCAGGACTAGCGGGAGCCTGAACCTGGGGGCCCAGTACTTC
>TRBJ2-1|NA|TRBV5-1|TRBD2
CASSLGRGVAGGPSNEQFF
TGCGCCAGCAGCTTGGGGCGCGGCGTAGCGGGAGGGCCCAGCAATGAGCAGTTCTTC
>TRBJ2-7|many|TRBV2|NA
CASSSGRNSYEQYF
TGTGCCAGCTCCTCGGGGCGGAACTCCTACGAGCAGTACTTC
>TRBJ2-3|NA|TRBV29-1|NA
CSVEDSGTDTQYF
TGCAGCGTTGAGGACAGCGGCACAGATACGCAGTATTTT
>TRBJ2-7|NA|TRBV7-2|NA
CASSLESVSSYEQYF
TGTGCCAGCAGCTTAGAATCGGTGAGCTCCTACGAGCAGTACTTC
>TRBJ2-1|NA|TRBV5-6|TRBD2
CASSTVRWEGLNEQFF
TGTGCCAGCAGCACCGTCCGGTGGGAGGGCCTGAATGAGCAGTTCTTC
>TRBJ2-7|NA|TRBV2|TRBD1
CASTPGGLRYEQYF
TGTGCCAGCACCCCAGGGGGCCTGCGCTACGAGCAGTACTTC
>TRBJ2-1|NA|TRBV19|NA
CASSRDRSSYNEQFF
TGTGCCAGTAGCCGGGACCGGAGCTCCTACAATGAGCAGTTCTTC
>TRBJ1-1|few|TRBV5-1|NA
CASSLEVTMNTEAFF
TGCGCCAGCAGCTTGGAGGTCACGATGAACACTGAAGCTTTCTTT
>TRBJ2-5|NA|TRBV27|NA
CASSLQGWETQYF
TGTGCCAGCAGTTTACAGGGGTGGGAGACCCAGTACTTC
>TRBJ2-7|few|TRBV27|NA
CATSPQLFHEQYF
TGTGCCACCTCCCCCCAGCTCTTCCACGAGCAGTACTTC
>TRBJ2-3|few|TRBV7-2|NA
CASSPRLGGASSTDTQYF
TGTGCCAGCAGCCCCCGCCTGGGGGGAGCCTCTAGCACAGATACGCAGTATTTT
>TRBJ1-2|NA|TRBV18|NA
CASSPPGGGYGYTF
TGTGCCAGCTCACCACCGGGAGGAGGCTATGGCTACACCTTC
>TRBJ2-7|few|TRBV13|TRBD2
CASSLKRGYEQYF
TGTGCCAGCAGCTTAAAGCGGGGCTACGAGCAGTACTTC
>TRBJ2-2|many|TRBV6-5|TRBD2
CASRSGLAFTGELFF
TGTGCCAGCAGGTCCGGACTAGCGTTCACCGGGGAGCTGTTTTTT
>TRBJ2-5|few|TRBV9|NA
CASSARYGDLQETQYF
TGTGCCAGCAGCGCTCGATACGGGGACCTCCAAGAGACCCAGTACTTC
>TRBJ2-3|once|TRBV9|NA
CASSHYTSTDTQYF
TGTGCCAGCAGCCATTATACTAGCACAGATACGCAGTATTTT
>TRBJ2-3|few|TRBV6-5|TRBD2
CASSRAGDGTDTQYF
TGTGCCAGCAGTAGAGCGGGAGACGGCACAGATACGCAGTATTTT
>TRBJ1-1|NA|TRBV5-1|NA
CASSLGDGNTEAFF
TGCGCCAGCAGCTTAGGAGACGGGAACACTGAAGCTTTCTTT
>TRBJ2-5|NA|TRBV30|NA
CAWSRAGQETQYF
TGTGCCTGGAGTAGGGCGGGTCAAGAGACCCAGTACTTC
>TRBJ2-3|NA|TRBV19|NA
CASSIGRGTDTQYF
TGTGCCAGTAGTATTGGGCGGGGAACAGATACGCAGTATTTT
>TRBJ1-1|NA|TRBV7-9|NA
CASSLVTEAFF
TGTGCCAGCAGCTTAGTCACTGAAGCTTTCTTT
>TRBJ2-2|NA|TRBV5-4|TRBD2
CASSFQLAGPTGELFF
TGTGCCAGCAGCTTTCAACTAGCGGGACCAACCGGGGAGCTGTTTTTT
>TRBJ2-7|few|TRBV27|TRBD1
CASRTGGSYEQYF
TGTGCCAGCAGGACAGGGGGCTCCTACGAGCAGTACTTC
>TRBJ2-5|few|TRBV10-3|TRBD2
CAIAKGLEETQYF
TGTGCCATCGCCAAGGGACTAGAAGAGACCCAGTACTTC
>TRBJ1-1|NA|TRBV15|TRBD1
CATSSFSGTGRTEAFF
TGTGCCACCAGCAGCTTTTCCGGGACAGGGAGGACTGAAGCTTTCTTT
>TRBJ2-1|NA|TRBV29-1|TRBD1
CSVEGQGRNNEQFF
TGCAGCGTTGAAGGACAGGGCCGAAACAATGAGCAGTTCTTC
>TRBJ2-1|NA|TRBV18|NA
CASSSPSGYDYREQFF
TGTGCCAGCTCATCACCATCCGGGTATGACTACAGGGAGCAGTTCTTC
>TRBJ2-3|few|TRBV7-2|NA
CASSWAGMSGTDTQYF
TGTGCCAGCAGCTGGGCAGGGATGAGTGGCACAGATACGCAGTATTTT
>TRBJ2-7|few|TRBV5-1|NA
CASRGGQGPYEQYF
TGCGCCAGCAGAGGGGGGCAGGGACCCTACGAGCAGTACTTC